Included here is one T cell receptor (beta chain) sequence, with context. This clone was seen just once. The specificity of this receptor is unknown. One base away there is no much larger clone; base qualities are not given. The cohort was made up of hundreds of healthy bone marrow donors. At the time of sampling, all cohort members were nominally healthy, though unrecorded immune exposures were likely present. The donor tested CMV seronegative, placing the donor among the 350 to 400 seronegative members of the cohort. A peripheral blood sample was provided by each donor, and peripheral blood mononuclear cells were used for TCR beta sequencing. Genomic DNA extraction from the blood cell samples was performed with the Qiagen DNeasy Blood Extraction Kit. These data are taken from a study of cytomegalovirus exposure and HLA in healthy donors (dated by TCRdb to about 2017). Turning to the overall study: An earlier analysis of 587 of the donors reported approximately 260 Gb of sequence data and around 120 million unique TCR beta sequences obtained from about 180 million T cells. An early release that covered some 640 HLA-typed donors contained approximately 290 gigabases of sequencing data and approximately 85 million unique TCR sequences. Of the 300 to 450 genotyped donors, 75% to 85% were placed in the genetic ancestry cluster associated with self-reported Caucasian donors. The study aimed to test whether signatures of past pathogen exposure could be identified by cataloging public T cell receptors. The T cell repertoires of around 730 subjects were profiled by immunosequencing and related to cytomegalovirus serostatus. Along with the roughly 670-subject first cohort, a separate validation cohort of over 90 different subjects was used. To predict cytomegalovirus infection status, the study combined high-throughput TCR immunosequencing, statistical association of individual TCRs with disease status, and machine learning. In a later analysis, previously published TCR beta repertoires from 500 to 750 donors were re-analyzed and high-resolution HLA genotyping was added so that TCR occurrence patterns could be studied. In the later analysis, no new phenotypic data were used to find candidate immune exposures; instead, reliance was placed on TCR beta sequences and their occurrence across donors. To decide whether each TCR beta V gene segment behaved as functional or pseudogenic, an earlier analysis of over 500 of the donors relied on high-throughput TCR beta sequencing. Donor age, sex, ethnicity and CMV serostatus were compiled together with the repertoire data. A later genetic analysis took genome-wide SNP genotypes for about three fifths of the roughly 700 donors and used that subset as a discovery cohort. Every repertoire in the discovery cohort had been generated on one and the same sequencing platform. Both class I and class II loci were covered by HLA typing, at four-digit resolution. The number of donors typed differed by locus, with about 629-630 for A, B, C, DRB1 and DQB1, roughly 520 for DQA1, over 600 for DPA1, and about 450 for DPB1. A handful of DR-DQ haplotypes were handled as single units for association and clustering because linkage in the cohort was strong. Among approximately 370 genotyped donors of the cohort, an average of about 240,000 unique TCR beta nucleotide sequences was sequenced per donor, of which roughly 17% were non-productive. The paper's findings and limits, for the study overall: CMV serostatus was the only immune exposure information available for the cohort. A few of the identified cytomegalovirus-associated TCR beta chains were confirmed in vitro to be specific for cytomegalovirus antigens. The study gave a list of more than 150 TCR beta chains associated with cytomegalovirus. Roughly uniform sequencing depth across donors was assumed in presence/absence analyses, although this assumption may not hold. A later analysis found that HLA-associated TCR beta chains were more clonally expanded and had lower generation probabilities than equally common non-associated chains. Some IMGT-functional V segments, including TRBV6-2 and TRBV6-3, could not be distinguished by the 87-base-pair reads and were therefore excluded. A later analysis found that most CMV-associated TCR beta chains appeared HLA-restricted, with HLA associations seemingly driven largely by CMV exposure. Because some donors lacked HLA typing at each locus, the association tests relied only on the typed subset. Compared with the approximately 720-donor mean, donors in an Asian-associated ancestry cluster had fewer N-insertions in productive TCRs, according to a later genetic analysis. Linkage disequilibrium might explain the correlated functional status among segregating V segments, but an unknown experimental factor could not be ruled out. The sequencing pipeline was judged likely to have produced a cluster of highly shared sequence variants as a technical artifact. In an earlier analysis of approximately 590 of the donors, most TCR beta V segments appeared in productive rearrangements about 90% or about 30% of the time, broadly matching IMGT annotations. A further reported finding was that TCR beta sequences accurately predicted the HLA-A and HLA-B alleles for most subjects in the first cohort. Cytomegalovirus status was reported to be diagnosed by the classifier with high specificity and sensitivity in both the original and validation cohorts. In a later genetic analysis, a missense DCLRE1C variant was associated with V-gene and J-gene trimming of TCR beta chains, and the association was replicated in an independent cohort. When HLA alleles, especially DR and DQ, strongly co-occurred, TCR associations were difficult to assign to individual alleles. The authors suggested that the approach could potentially be generalized to other disease states and immunological phenotypes. The cohort was sequenced for TCR beta chains only, and without alpha or paired-chain data the features that could be detected were limited. Roughly 17 rarely observed V segments, including chromosome 9 orphons, were excluded from the earlier analysis of approximately 500 of the donors because counts were too low. In a later analysis, several top co-occurrence clusters were reported to appear linked to parvovirus B19, influenza, CMV and Epstein-Barr virus. Most TCR sequences were observed very rarely across donors, whereas some public TCRs were present in many individuals. A later analysis associated 15,000 to 20,000 TCR beta sequences with specific HLA alleles at a false discovery rate of 0.05. In a later analysis, the rate of TCR association differed among HLA loci, with DRB1 alleles having the most associated TCRs and HLA-C alleles having the fewest.

The library was generated by the immunoSEQ multiplex PCR assay. A mixture of 60 forward primers for TCR Vbeta segments and 13 reverse primers for TCR Jbeta segments was used in the multiplex PCR. Amplification of the CDR3 region of rearranged TCR beta genes was performed with a multiplex PCR assay on genomic DNA. On the Illumina HiSeq System, the amplified TCR beta libraries were sequenced as 87-base-pair reads. As for the original processing: A later analysis counted about 80 million unique TCR beta chains across the 600 to 850 repertoires, and 10 million to 11 million of these chains were shared by at least two donors. Raw reads were error-corrected and collapsed into unique sequences by a nearest-neighbor algorithm in which closely related sequences were merged to remove PCR and sequencing errors. Alignment of CDR3 sequences to IMGT reference sequences was used to assign V, D and J gene segments. For a sequence to be retained, a match of at least six nucleotides was required to both a V gene segment and a J gene segment. Rearrangements were called productive when the CDR3 lacked stop codons and stayed in frame with V and J; all others were non-productive. Following IMGT convention, CDR3 was defined as the stretch from the second conserved V-encoded cysteine up to the conserved J-encoded phenylalanine. The earlier analysis of roughly 590 of the donors excluded sequences that lacked an unambiguous match to a single V gene segment. An earlier analysis of about 600 of the donors called V segments functional above 56.7% productive rearrangements and segregating when the between-donor standard deviation exceeded 5%. A statistical classification framework was built to diagnose cytomegalovirus status from the catalog of TCR beta chain sequences. A later analysis assigned V and J genes by comparing TCR nucleotide sequences with IMGT/GENE-DB human TR gene sequences. A later analysis assigned CDR3 sequences and most-parsimonious VDJ recombination scenarios with the TCRdist pipeline. In a later analysis, every TCR beta chain was defined by the combination of its CDR3 amino acid sequence and its V-gene family, and reads without a unique V-gene family were dropped. In a later analysis, some 600 highly shared, low-generation-probability nucleotide sequences were removed to address suspected cross-contamination and a sequencing artifact. In a later analysis, a clonal expansion index was calculated for each public chain from normalized within-repertoire ranks of inferred template counts. Generation probabilities in a later analysis came from a VDJ recombination model fitted to out-of-frame rearrangements, and those results were checked against IGoR. In a later analysis, hypergeometric tests were used to score TCR-TCR, TCR-HLA and TCR-CMV co-occurrence, with a repertoire-size bias correction applied to TCR pairs. A later analysis estimated false discovery rates by permuting HLA or CMV assignments 20 times. A later analysis grouped co-occurring TCRs with DBSCAN, adding TCRdist sequence similarity when clustering within HLA-allele-positive subsets. Co-occurrence clustering excluded repertoires with fewer than 30,000 or more than 120,000 public chains, plus five with anomalous nucleotide sharing. TCRdb holds this immuneACCESS table with in-frame rearrangements only. Some clones are missing; in checked studies, unresolved V genes explain under half, and the rest has no known cause. The V and J calls and clone size are taken from that table; D and trimming were inferred from the DNA. This sample gives some 90,000 clones in total; approximately 70% of them show up just once. Approximately 7.8% of the sample belongs to the ten largest clones.

The CDR3 goes from the cysteine to the phenylalanine over 16 residues. The sequence is cut down to CDR3 DNA, 48 bases in frame from base 1. CDR1 is given as LNHDA and CDR2 as SQIVND, both from the germline V gene (reference sequence). At the junction V is shortened by 7 bases and J by 4 bases, with 17 bases in between. The chain uses TRBV19 and TRBJ2-6, with a weak D call of TRBD2 (5 bases match). This TCR came from a man aged 60 to 69 in good health and CMV-seronegative. Sequencing used PBMCs. Here the CDR3 is given as CASTKDGVGGANVLTF. The nucleotide sequence is given as TGTGCCAGTACCAAAGACGGGGTAGGGGGGGCCAACGTCCTGACTTTC. Here the CDR3 is joined to the reference TRBV19 and TRBJ2-6 genes, and the full variable domain is: DGGITQSPKYLFRKEGQNVTLSCEQNLNHDAMYWYRQDPGQGLRLIYYSQIVNDFQKGDIAEGYSVSREKKESFPLTVTSAQKNPTAFYLCASTKDGVGGANVLTFGAGSRLTVL.